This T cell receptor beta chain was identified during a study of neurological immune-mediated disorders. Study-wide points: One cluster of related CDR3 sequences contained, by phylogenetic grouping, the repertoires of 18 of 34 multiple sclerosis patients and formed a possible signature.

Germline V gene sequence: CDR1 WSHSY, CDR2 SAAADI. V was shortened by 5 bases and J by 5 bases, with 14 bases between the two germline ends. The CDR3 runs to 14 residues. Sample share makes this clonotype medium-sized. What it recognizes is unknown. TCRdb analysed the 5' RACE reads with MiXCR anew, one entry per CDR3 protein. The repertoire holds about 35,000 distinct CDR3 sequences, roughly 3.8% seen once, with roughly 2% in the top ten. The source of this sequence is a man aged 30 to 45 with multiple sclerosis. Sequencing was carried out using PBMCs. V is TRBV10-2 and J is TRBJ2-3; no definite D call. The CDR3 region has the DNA TGCGCCAGCAGTACCAAATCGGGTAGAGATACGCAGTATTTT. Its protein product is CASSTKSGRDTQYF.